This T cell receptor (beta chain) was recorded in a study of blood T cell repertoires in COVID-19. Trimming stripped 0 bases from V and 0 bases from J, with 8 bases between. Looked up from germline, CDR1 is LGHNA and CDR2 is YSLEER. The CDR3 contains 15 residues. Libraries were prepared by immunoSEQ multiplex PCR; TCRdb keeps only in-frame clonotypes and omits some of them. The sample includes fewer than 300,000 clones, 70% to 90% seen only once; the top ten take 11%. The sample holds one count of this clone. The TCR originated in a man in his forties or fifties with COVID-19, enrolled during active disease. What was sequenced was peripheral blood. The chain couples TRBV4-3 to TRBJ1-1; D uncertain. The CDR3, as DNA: TGCGCCAGCAGCCAAGATCGGAGCCTGAACACTGAAGCTTTCTTT. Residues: CASSQDRSLNTEAFF.